The 25 T cell receptor beta chains in this list originate from one sample, sequenced in a study of STAT5B mutations in CD4+ large granular lymphocyte leukemia. Generated by immunoSEQ multiplex PCR, the TCRdb table keeps only in-frame clones and is missing some. The sample consists of 35,000 to 40,000 clones, more than 60% of them appearing once. Sequenced material: CD4+ T cells from blood buffy coats. The receptors were sampled from a human donor in good health.

This clone has a handful of counts. CDR3 protein: CASSFDRGANTEAFF. In nucleotides, the CDR3 is TGCGCCAGCAGCTTCGACAGGGGGGCAAACACTGAAGCTTTCTTT. This chain links TRBV5-1 with TRBJ1-1; 9 positions match TRBD1. The germline V gene has CDR1 SGHRS and CDR2 YFSETQ. Trimming removed 2 bases from V and 2 bases from J; junction bases left unmatched: 4. The CDR3 length is 15 residues.

V and J are TRBV7-3 and TRBJ2-1; 7 positions agree with TRBD2. Per the germline V gene, CDR1 is SGHTA and CDR2 is FQGTGA. V lost 4 bases to trimming and J lost 2 bases; unmatched junction nucleotides: 2. CDR3 length: 14 residues. The CDR3 region is CASSYSGAYNEQFF. In nucleotides, the CDR3 is TGTGCCAGCAGCTACAGCGGGGCCTACAATGAGCAGTTCTTC. Filled out from reference TRBV7-3 and TRBJ2-1, the complete variable domain reads GAGVSQTPSNKVTEKGKYVELRCDPISGHTALYWYRQSLGQGPEFLIYFQGTGAADDSGLPNDRFFAVRPEGSVSTLKIQRTERGDSAVYLCASSYSGAYNEQFFGPGTRLTVL.

CDR3 DNA sequence: TGCGCCAGCAGCCAAGGGACAGGGGGGAGTGAAAAACTGTTTTTT. As protein: CASSQGTGGSEKLFF. This chain uses TRBV4-1 with TRBJ1-4; 10 bases are shared with TRBD1. The CDR3 consists of 15 residues. Trimming at V came to 1 base and at J to 7 bases, leaving 3 bases not matched to a gene. The germline CDR1 and CDR2 sequences are MGHRA and YSYEKL.

J is TRBJ1-3 and V is TRBV18; possible D gene TRBD1, 6 bases. The CDR3 is 18 residues long. CDR1 is KGHSH and CDR2 is LQKENI in the germline V gene. V was clipped by 2 bases and J by 0 bases, with 17 bases between them. DNA of the CDR3: TGTGCCAGCTCACCAGTGTTACAGGGCCACTTCTCTGGAAACACCATATATTTT. This encodes CASSPVLQGHFSGNTIYF. Filled out from reference TRBV18 and TRBJ1-3, the complete variable domain reads NAGVMQNPRHLVRRRGQEARLRCSPMKGHSHVYWYRQLPEEGLKFMVYLQKENIIDESGMPKERFSAEFPKEGPSILRIQQVVRGDSAAYFCASSPVLQGHFSGNTIYFGEGSWLTVV.

V gene TRBV7-2 combines with J gene TRBJ2-3, with 12 positions matching TRBD2. Germline-derived CDR1 and CDR2 are SGHTA and FQGNSA. V was clipped by 5 bases and J by 1 base; unmatched bases: 10. This CDR3 has 18 residues. CDR3 bases: TGTGCCAGCAGCCATGGGCTAGCGGGAGGGTGGGGCACAGATACGCAGTATTTT. Its protein product is CASSHGLAGGWGTDTQYF.

The rearrangement links TRBV10-3 to TRBJ2-1, with 13 bases matching TRBD2. The trim removed 0 bases at V and 9 bases at J, leaving 8 bases unmatched. Germline CDR1 ENHRY, CDR2 SYGVKD. The CDR3 covers 17 residues. CDR3 protein: CAISESTGLAGESEQFF. The CDR3 nucleotides read TGTGCCATCAGTGAGTCGACAGGACTAGCGGGAGAAAGTGAGCAGTTCTTC.

The chain is built from TRBV6-5 and TRBJ2-1; D is perhaps TRBD1 or TRBD2 (5 bases each). The V and J ends lost 4 bases and 12 bases respectively, with 19 bases between them. Germline lookup yields CDR1 MNHEY and CDR2 SVGAGI. The CDR3 is made up of 14 amino acids. Here the CDR3 DNA reads TGTGCCAGCAGTTCCACATTGGGACGGGCCGCGCAGTTCTTC. Translation gives CASSSTLGRAAQFF.

The rearrangement uses TRBV7-9 and TRBJ2-1; 7 nucleotides match TRBD1. Unmatched junction bases numbered 6, after V lost 5 bases and J lost 2 bases. Germline V lookup: CDR1 SEHNR, CDR2 FQNEAQ (reference sequence). The CDR3 runs to 15 residues. The CDR3 here is CASSQTGTAYNEQFF. Written as DNA, the CDR3 is TGTGCCAGCAGCCAAACCGGGACAGCCTACAATGAGCAGTTCTTC.

This clone turned up a few times. This chain joins TRBV4-3 and TRBJ1-5; D is uncertain. The germline V gene encodes CDR1 LGHNA and CDR2 YSLEER. V gave up 0 bases and J gave up 6 bases, with 12 bases separating them. The CDR3 is 15 residues long. The CDR3 nucleotides read TGCGCCAGCAGCCAAGATGGCCGGACCGGTCAGCCCCAGCATTTT. It yields the protein CASSQDGRTGQPQHF.

The V and J genes are TRBV6-6 and TRBJ1-2; TRBD1 is a possible D gene (5 bases). V was shortened by 6 bases and J by 5 bases, with 10 bases between the two germline ends. This CDR3 is built from 12 residues. CDR1 is MNHNY and CDR2 is SVGAGI in the germline V gene (reference sequence). Here the CDR3 DNA reads TGTGCCAGCAGGGGACTCACATATGGCTACACCTTC. It codes for CASRGLTYGYTF.

The V and J genes are TRBV4-2 and TRBJ2-3; 8 bases agree with TRBD1. The CDR3 is 18 amino acids. Per germline, CDR1 LGHNA and CDR2 YNFKEQ. The trim removed 3 bases at V and 3 bases at J, leaving 14 bases unmatched. The CDR3 is CASSHLENRGVRTDTQYF. The CDR3 nucleotides read TGTGCCAGCAGCCATCTAGAAAACAGGGGGGTAAGAACAGATACGCAGTATTTT.

This chain joins TRBV15 and TRBJ1-6, with D possibly TRBD1 on 5 matching bases. The germline CDR1 and CDR2 sequences are LNHNV and YYDKDF (reference sequence). The CDR3 runs 15 residues. Trimming pared 8 bases from V and 7 bases from J, leaving 18 bases between. In nucleotides, the CDR3 is TGTGCCACCTCCGGGAAGGCGCAGGGAAATTCACCCCTCCACTTT. This encodes CATSGKAQGNSPLHF.

V is TRBV5-1 and J is TRBJ2-1; D gene uncertain. Trimming cost V 7 bases and J 5 bases, with 7 bases left between them. This CDR3 is built from 11 residues. Germline CDR1 is SGHRS and CDR2 is YFSETQ. CDR3 nucleotide sequence: TGCGCCAGCGTTGGTCACAATGAGCAGTTCTTC. This gives the protein CASVGHNEQFF.

The CDR3 nucleotides read TGTGCCAGCAGTTACGGGCGGGCCAGCTACGAGCAGTACTTC. This codes for CASSYGRASYEQYF. This chain links TRBV6-6 with TRBJ2-7; a possible D gene is TRBD2 (5 bases). CDR1 is MNHNY, CDR2 SVGAGI, per germline (reference sequence). Trimming cost V 2 bases and J 3 bases, with 11 bases left between them. The CDR3 sequence is 14 residues long.

This chain joins TRBV30 and TRBJ2-5; a weak D match, TRBD1 (6 bases). The J call could be wrong; TRBJ2-7 is a better fit for the DNA end. CDR1 GTSNPN and CDR2 SVGIG come from the germline V gene (reference sequence). There are 13 residues in the CDR3. The CDR3 loop is CAWSRTVSYEQYF. In DNA, the CDR3 is TGTGCCTGGAGTAGGACAGTGTCCTACGAGCAGTACTTC.

V gene TRBV19 combines with J gene TRBJ1-2; possibly TRBD1 for D (5 bases). V gave up 2 bases and J gave up 4 bases, with 14 bases separating them. Germline-derived CDR1 and CDR2 are LNHDA and SQIVND (reference sequence). The CDR3 totals 15 residues. CDR3 in DNA: TGTGCCAGTAGTATACAGGGAGGCGGGACCTATGGCTACACCTTC. It encodes CASSIQGGGTYGYTF.

The J gene is TRBJ1-4, the V gene TRBV7-8; D is possibly TRBD1 (5 bases). Germline V gene lookup returns CDR1 SGHVS and CDR2 FQNEAQ. The CDR3 length is 14 residues. V gave up 5 bases and J gave up 0 bases, with 7 bases separating them. The CDR3 region is CASSPTATNEKLFF. The CDR3 nucleotides read TGTGCCAGCAGCCCGACAGCAACTAATGAAAAACTGTTTTTT.

The gene calls are TRBV5-4 and TRBJ1-2; perhaps TRBD1 as D (5 bases). Germline-derived CDR1 and CDR2 are SGHNT and YYREEE (reference sequence). V lost 0 bases and J 7 bases, leaving 19 bases between the germline ends. The CDR3 covers 16 residues. The CDR3 is CASSLAYRSFGVGYTF. CDR3 DNA sequence: TGTGCCAGCAGCTTGGCTTACAGGAGCTTTGGAGTTGGCTACACCTTC.

This clone was detected once. V gene TRBV7-8 combines with J gene TRBJ2-2; 7 positions agree with TRBD1. The V gene end was trimmed by 0 bases and the J gene end by 1 base; junction bases not matched to a gene: 8. Germline V lookup: CDR1 SGHVS, CDR2 FQNEAQ. This CDR3 contains 18 residues. Here the CDR3 reads CASSLAARDRKNTGELFF. The CDR3 DNA follows: TGTGCCAGCAGCTTAGCAGCCCGGGACAGAAAGAACACCGGGGAGCTGTTTTTT.

This chain links TRBV14 with TRBJ2-7, with no clear D. Germline assignment: CDR1 SGHDN and CDR2 FVKESK. The V gene lost 2 bases and the J gene lost 5 bases, with 7 bases spanning the gap. The CDR3 spans 12 residues. CDR3 nucleotides: TGTGCCAGCAGCCAACTTGGCCACGAGCAGTACTTC. This codes for CASSQLGHEQYF.

DNA of the CDR3: TGTGCCAGCAGCTCGCAAGCGGGAGATACGCAGTATTTT. Its protein product is CASSSQAGDTQYF. This chain links TRBV11-3 with TRBJ2-3; D is possibly TRBD2 (6 bases). V was clipped by 4 bases and J by 5 bases, with 10 bases between them. Germline V CDR1 and CDR2: SGHNT, YENEEA. CDR3 size: 13 residues.

CDR3 sequence (DNA): TGTGCTAGTGGTCGAGGGGAGGTGGAGACCCAGTACTTC. Its translation: CASGRGEVETQYF. V is TRBV12-5 and J is TRBJ2-5; perhaps TRBD2 as D (6 bases). Germline values: CDR1 LGHNT, CDR2 FRNRAP. V gave up 5 bases and J gave up 5 bases, with 12 bases separating them. The CDR3 has 13 residues.

The J gene is TRBJ2-5, the V gene TRBV5-4; tentative D call: TRBD2 (5 bases). Trimming removed 4 bases from V and 1 base from J, with 20 bases in between. Germline loops: CDR1 SGHNT, CDR2 YYREEE (reference sequence). This CDR3 has 17 amino acids. The CDR3 region is CASSGAKRAGGQETQYF. The CDR3 DNA follows: TGTGCCAGCAGCGGAGCTAAGAGGGCGGGCGGCCAAGAGACCCAGTACTTC. Full variable domain (missing parts from reference TRBV5-4 and TRBJ2-5): ETGVTQSPTHLIKTRGQQVTLRCSSQSGHNTVSWYQQALGQGPQFIFQYYREEENGRGNFPPRFSGLQFPNYSSELNVNALELDDSALYLCASSGAKRAGGQETQYFGPGTRLLVL.

The CDR3: CASSSGAQNTGELFF. CDR3 nucleotide sequence: TGTGCCAGTAGTTCTGGGGCGCAGAACACCGGGGAGCTGTTTTTT. The genes are TRBV19 and TRBJ2-2, with D possibly TRBD1 on 5 matching bases. Trimming took off 5 bases at V and 1 base at J, with 11 bases between the two ends. CDR1 LNHDA and CDR2 SQIVND come from the germline V gene (reference sequence). The CDR3 is 15 residues long.

The chain joins TRBV5-5 to TRBJ2-3, with 8 bases matching TRBD1. V trimming: 4 bases; J trimming: 2 bases; junction bases outside the gene matches: 15. The CDR3 totals 18 residues. CDR1 SGHKS and CDR2 YYEKEE come from the germline V gene (reference sequence). The CDR3 region has the DNA TGTGCCAGCAGCCGACAGGGGTCGGTAGTTCTTATCACAGATACGCAGTATTTT. It specifies CASSRQGSVVLITDTQYF.